The 17 T cell receptor beta chains presented below share a single source sample, sequenced in a study of blood T cell repertoires in COVID-19. Clones were sequenced by immunoSEQ multiplex PCR, and TCRdb holds only the in-frame ones, with some missing. The data contain some 490,000 clones, 70% to 90% of them seen just once; the ten biggest clones take up approximately 3%. Sequencing input: peripheral blood. The receptors stem from a human donor in a cohort sampled during active COVID-19.

This clone was counted many times. CDR3 in DNA: TGTGCCAGCAGCTTAGAGTTAGGAGGGGTCGGGACCCAGTACTTC. Translated, it gives CASSLELGGVGTQYF. The V gene is TRBV7-2, the J gene TRBJ2-5; perhaps TRBD2 as D (6 bases). The CDR3 loop spans 15 amino acids. Per the germline V gene, CDR1 is SGHTA and CDR2 is FQGNSA. The V gene lost 1 base and the J gene lost 7 bases, with 16 bases spanning the gap.

V gene TRBV19 combines with J gene TRBJ2-5; 7 positions agree with TRBD1. Germline V gene data show CDR1 as LNHDA and CDR2 as SQIVND (reference sequence). The CDR3 has 19 amino acids. V dropped 2 bases and J dropped 5; count of bases not matched to a gene: 20. CDR3 sequence: CASSIWHRGLRSGVETQYF. The CDR3 DNA reads as TGTGCCAGTAGTATATGGCACAGGGGTTTGAGGTCCGGCGTTGAGACCCAGTACTTC.

The CDR3 reads CASSSGLAGGEQFF. CDR3 bases: TGTGCCAGTAGTTCGGGACTAGCGGGAGGTGAGCAGTTCTTC. V gene TRBV19 combines with J gene TRBJ2-1; TRBD2 aligns across 15 bases. Germline V lookup: CDR1 LNHDA, CDR2 SQIVND (reference sequence). The CDR3 is 14 amino acids. V shed 5 bases and J 9 bases; nucleotides not matched to a gene: 2.

The chain carries TRBV30 and TRBJ2-1, with TRBD2 matching over 13 bases. The CDR3 contains 17 residues. The germline CDR1 and CDR2 sequences are GTSNPN and SVGIG (reference sequence). V was clipped by 2 bases and J by 0 bases; unmatched bases: 4. The CDR3 DNA reads as TGTGCCTGGAGTCAAGGGACTAGCGGGACCTCCTACAATGAGCAGTTCTTC. Translated: CAWSQGTSGTSYNEQFF.

This clone was seen only once. The chain employs TRBV30 and TRBJ2-1, with D perhaps TRBD2 (6 bases). Looked up from germline, CDR1 is GTSNPN and CDR2 is SVGIG (reference sequence). CDR3 length: 14 residues. V lost 0 bases to trimming and J lost 8 bases, with 14 bases between them. In nucleotides, the CDR3 is TGTGCCTGGAGTGTACCCATCGGAGGGGATGAGCAGTTCTTC. This gives the protein CAWSVPIGGDEQFF. Based on the CDR3 plus reference TRBV30 and TRBJ2-1, the full variable domain is SQTIHQWPATLVQPVGSPLSLECTVEGTSNPNLYWYRQAAGRGLQLLFYSVGIGQISSEVPQNLSASRPQDRQFILSSKKLLLSDSGFYLCAWSVPIGGDEQFFGPGTRLTVL.

The J gene is TRBJ2-3, the V gene TRBV12-5, with D perhaps matching TRBD2 (5 bases). This CDR3 spans 14 amino acids. Germline loops: CDR1 LGHNT, CDR2 FRNRAP. The V and J ends lost 6 bases and 5 bases respectively, with 15 bases between them. The CDR3 sequence: CASGRAAMRDTQYF. The CDR3 nucleotides read TGTGCTAGTGGGCGGGCCGCAATGAGAGATACGCAGTATTTT.

This clone was seen only a few times. V and J are TRBV18 and TRBJ2-7, with TRBD2 as a possible D gene (6 bases). CDR1 and CDR2 from the germline V gene are KGHSH and LQKENI. V was trimmed by 0 bases and J by 0 bases, leaving 9 bases between them. The CDR3 runs to 15 residues. CDR3 sequence reads: CASSPPGGHSYEQYF. CDR3 coding DNA: TGTGCCAGCTCACCACCGGGAGGTCACTCCTACGAGCAGTACTTC.

On this clone: Mismatch with germline at one junction end may stem from a read error. The chain uses TRBV28 and TRBJ2-3, with 8 bases aligning to TRBD1. CDR3 length: 11 amino acids. CDR1 and CDR2 (germline): MDHEN, SYDVKM. The CDR3 nucleotides read TGTGCCAGCAGTGTCCGGGACAGGAACGATTTT. This gives the protein CASSVRDRNDF.

The CDR3 spells CASSISGVNTEAFF. Here the CDR3 DNA reads TGTGCCAGTAGTATCTCGGGGGTGAACACTGAAGCTTTCTTT. The V call is TRBV19, the J call TRBJ1-1, with a tentative D call TRBD1 (5 bases). CDR1 is LNHDA and CDR2 is SQIVND in the germline V gene (reference sequence). The CDR3 runs to 14 residues. Trimming cost V 3 bases and J 0 bases, with 8 bases left between them.

The chain carries TRBV5-1 and TRBJ1-1; 7 positions match TRBD1. The CDR3 length is 13 residues. Trimming removed 2 bases from V and 4 bases from J; junction bases left unmatched: 2. Germline lookup yields CDR1 SGHRS and CDR2 YFSETQ. The CDR3 DNA reads TGCGCCAGCAGCTTCCACAGGGGCACTGAAGCTTTCTTT. The encoded protein is CASSFHRGTEAFF.

The rearrangement joins TRBV9 to TRBJ1-2; D unclear. The germline V and J ends were trimmed by 0 bases and 4 bases, with 10 bases remaining between them. Germline CDR1 is SGDLS and CDR2 is YYNGEE. The CDR3 length is 14 residues. CDR3 in DNA: TGTGCCAGCAGCGTAGGGCGGGGTCCCTATGGCTACACCTTC. This gives the protein CASSVGRGPYGYTF.

The chain has TRBV6-5 and TRBJ2-5, with 9 bases aligning to TRBD2. Losses at the gene ends were 7 bases for V and 0 bases for J; bases not matched to a gene: 6. The germline gives CDR1 MNHEY, CDR2 SVGAGI. The CDR3 extends over 15 amino acids. For the CDR3, the DNA is TGTGCCAGCACTTCCCTAGCGGGAAACCAAGAGACCCAGTACTTC. Protein product: CASTSLAGNQETQYF.

V is TRBV28 and J is TRBJ1-2, with unresolved D. CDR3 length equals 14 residues. CDR1 is MDHEN and CDR2 is SYDVKM in the germline V gene. Trimming cost V 5 bases and J 4 bases, with 14 bases left between them. The CDR3 spells CASSPTERIYGYTF. DNA for the CDR3: TGTGCCAGCAGTCCTACGGAGAGAATCTATGGCTACACCTTC.

The rearrangement joins TRBV28 to TRBJ1-1, with no clear D. The CDR3 runs to 14 residues. Deletions cut 2 bases from V and 3 bases from J, with 10 bases between. Germline CDR1 MDHEN, CDR2 SYDVKM. CDR3 residues: CASSLLREDTEAFF. CDR3 DNA sequence: TGTGCCAGCAGTTTACTCCGGGAGGACACTGAAGCTTTCTTT.

The chain joins TRBV7-3 to TRBJ2-2, with a weak D call TRBD2 (5 bases). The V end was cut by 5 bases, the J end by 1 base, with 14 bases between. CDR3 size: 16 residues. Germline assignment: CDR1 SGHTA and CDR2 FQGTGA. The CDR3 bases are TGTGCCAGCAGCCCTCAACTAGTATTGAACACCGGGGAGCTGTTTTTT. Protein: CASSPQLVLNTGELFF.

J is TRBJ1-2 and V is TRBV9; D not certain. The ends were cut back, 4 bases at V and 6 bases at J, with 13 bases in the middle. The CDR3 is 13 residues long. Germline CDR1 reads SGDLS; CDR2 reads YYNGEE. This chain's CDR3 is CASSLKGGNGYTF. The CDR3 DNA is TGTGCCAGCAGCTTAAAAGGAGGGAATGGCTACACCTTC.

The chain uses TRBV7-2 and TRBJ1-1, with a tentative D call TRBD1 (5 bases). The length of the CDR3 is 14 residues. CDR1 is SGHTA, CDR2 FQGNSA, per germline. Trimming cost V 5 bases and J 3 bases, with 13 bases left between them. The DNA for the CDR3 is TGTGCCAGCAGCCTTTCACGGGGGGACACTGAAGCTTTCTTT. Translation: CASSLSRGDTEAFF.